The 10 T cell receptor beta chains presented below share a single source sample, sequenced in a study of T cell repertoires in cytomegalovirus infection (dated by TCRdb to 2018 to 2020). The meaning of the sample's treatment or condition label: in vitro stimulation with specific CMV peptide epitopes to enrich CMV-specific T cells. Sequenced on an Illumina HiSeq 1500. TCRdb handled the public reads itself, with Q25 trimming in fastp and clone calling in MiXCR, and kept productive beta chains. Merged by CDR3 protein, the rows form single entries marked with the most common genes and DNA. In all, the sample holds around 540,000 distinct CDR3 sequences, and 30% to 35% of those were seen once. About 17% of the sample rests with the top ten. Antigens of these TCRs are unknown. The material was cultured PBMCs, obtained from culture after CMV antigen stimulation. Every receptor here comes from a human donor in good health (CMV status not recorded). Some clones in this sample may be carry-over from other donors' samples.

V and J are TRBV18 and TRBJ2-7; D is uncertain. The CDR3 is 13 amino acids. Trimming took off 3 bases at V and 6 bases at J, with 12 bases between the two ends. Germline CDR1 KGHSH, CDR2 LQKENI. The chain's CDR3 is CASSPGDPGEQYV. DNA for the CDR3: TGTGCCAGCTCACCGGGCGACCCGGGCGAGCAGTACGTC.

This chain links TRBV6-2 or TRBV6-3 with TRBJ1-4, with unresolved D. CDR1 is MNHEY and CDR2 is SVGEGT in the germline V gene. The germline V and J ends were trimmed by 6 bases and 3 bases, with 11 bases remaining between them. This CDR3 has 14 amino acids. The CDR3: CASSTGSANEKLFF. The CDR3 nucleotides are TGTGCCAGCAGCACGGGATCGGCTAATGAAAAACTGTTTTTT.

The chain has TRBV6-6 and TRBJ1-1; D gene unclear. V gave up 0 bases and J gave up 1 base, with 9 bases separating them. This CDR3 region has 15 residues. Germline V gives CDR1 MNHNY, CDR2 SVGAGI (reference sequence). The CDR3 DNA reads TGTGCCAGCAGTTACTCGAATGTAGCGAACACTGAAGCTTTCTTT. It codes for CASSYSNVANTEAFF.

V is TRBV7-9 and J is TRBJ2-7; TRBD1 might be the D (5 bases). V lost 1 base to trimming and J lost 5 bases, with 9 bases between them. CDR3 length equals 13 residues. In germline, CDR1 is SEHNR, CDR2 FQNEAQ (reference sequence). CDR3 residues: CASSLELGHEQYV. CDR3 coding DNA: TGTGCCAGCAGCTTAGAACTGGGGCACGAGCAGTACGTC.

This clonotype appeared once. DNA of the CDR3: TGTGCCAGCAGCCGTGTGGCAGCGGGAGTCGGGGAGCTGTTTTTT. This sequence encodes CASSRVAAGVGELFF. V and J are TRBV12-3 or TRBV12-4 and TRBJ2-2; 8 nucleotides match TRBD2. CDR3 length equals 15 residues. Germline trimming cut 6 bases from V and 7 bases from J; bases unmatched to any gene: 10.

This CDR3 is CASSKTGDVFEQYF. DNA for the CDR3: TGTGCCAGCAGTAAGACAGGGGACGTGTTCGAGCAGTACTTC. The chain combines TRBV25-1 with TRBJ2-7; 8 bases agree with TRBD1. The germline gives CDR1 MGHDK, CDR2 SYGVNS. The ends lost 5 bases at V and 6 bases at J; junction bases unmatched: 9. The CDR3 sequence is 14 residues long.

The rearrangement joins TRBV29-1 to TRBJ2-2, with D uncertain. V lost 7 bases and J lost 8, with 11 bases in between. Germline assignment: CDR1 SQVTM and CDR2 ANQGSEA. The CDR3 totals 11 residues. The CDR3 is CSATHLGELFF. The CDR3, as DNA: TGCAGCGCCACCCATTTGGGGGAGCTGTTTTTT.

The chain recombines TRBV15 with TRBJ1-2; D is unresolved. V lost 0 bases and J lost 9, with 5 bases in between. Per germline, CDR1 LNHNV and CDR2 YYDKDF (reference sequence). The CDR3 extends over 11 amino acids. The CDR3 protein is CATSRDRSYTF. As DNA, the CDR3 is TGTGCCACCAGCAGAGATCGCAGCTACACCTTC. Full variable domain (remainder filled in from reference TRBV15 and TRBJ1-2): DAMVIQNPRYQVTQFGKPVTLSCSQTLNHNVMYWYQQKSSQAPKLLFHYYDKDFNNEADTPDNFQSRRPNTSFCFLDIRSPGLGDTAMYLCATSRDRSYTFGSGTRLTVV.

The chain carries TRBV27 and TRBJ2-1, with D unclear. Trimming removed 7 bases at V and 4 bases at J, with 8 bases between. Germline CDR1 and CDR2: MNHEY and SMNVEV (reference sequence). CDR3 length: 12 amino acids. The CDR3 here is CASTNWYNEQFF. The CDR3 region has the DNA TGTGCCAGCACCAATTGGTACAATGAGCAGTTCTTC.

This clonotype was observed many times. The genes are TRBV19 and TRBJ1-1, with TRBD1 as a possible D gene (5 bases). Germline assignment: CDR1 LNHDA and CDR2 SQIVND (reference sequence). This CDR3 is built from 13 residues. V was clipped by 7 bases and J by 1 base, with 10 bases between them. CDR3 residues: CASNRISNTEAFF. DNA of the CDR3: TGTGCCAGTAACAGGATCTCGAACACTGAAGCTTTCTTT. The variable domain in full, completed from reference TRBV19 and TRBJ1-1, reads DGGITQSPKYLFRKEGQNVTLSCEQNLNHDAMYWYRQDPGQGLRLIYYSQIVNDFQKGDIAEGYSVSREKKESFPLTVTSAQKNPTAFYLCASNRISNTEAFFGQGTRLTVV.